Listed below are T cell receptor beta chains from one sample, sequenced in a study of T cell responses to AZD1222 COVID-19 vaccine. Only in-frame clones appear in the TCRdb table, and some are missing; sequencing was by immunoSEQ multiplex PCR. The table records roughly 120,000 clones, about 92% of them present only once. The sample consisted of peripheral blood, taken on day 0 of AZD1222 vaccination. The receptors originated from an adult in good health. Both conserved end residues are part of each CDR3. D genes are given only for firm matches. Not every row has a clone size; where given, it reads once, few, many or a size class.

V: TRBV12-3/TRBV12-4
J: TRBJ1-2
D: -
size: -
CDR3: CASRGGTYGYTF
DNA: TGTGCCAGCAGGGGGGGCACCTATGGCTACACCTTC

V: TRBV28
J: TRBJ1-4
D: TRBD1
size: -
CDR3: CASSTPGTVNEKLFF
DNA: TGTGCCAGCAGTACTCCCGGGACAGTAAATGAAAAACTGTTTTTT

V: TRBV28
J: TRBJ1-6
D: -
size: -
CDR3: CASSLFGGGKSPLHF
DNA: TGTGCCAGCAGTTTATTCGGGGGAGGGAAGTCACCCCTCCACTTT

V: TRBV13
J: TRBJ2-2
D: -
size: once
CDR3: CASSLVRTGELFF
DNA: TGTGCCAGCAGCTTAGTCCGGACCGGGGAGCTGTTTTTT

V: TRBV10-3
J: TRBJ2-3
D: -
size: once
CDR3: CAIKVGAGTVPDTQYF
DNA: TGTGCCATCAAGGTCGGGGCAGGGACCGTGCCAGATACGCAGTATTTT

V: TRBV6-2/TRBV6-3
J: TRBJ1-3
D: -
size: -
CDR3: CASSSGVGNTIYF
DNA: TGTGCCAGCAGTTCCGGGGTTGGAAACACCATATATTTT

V: TRBV29-1
J: TRBJ1-1
D: TRBD1
size: -
CDR3: CSVRGRLHTEAFF
DNA: TGCAGCGTTAGGGGGCGCTTACACACTGAAGCTTTCTTT

V: TRBV7-9
J: TRBJ2-5
D: TRBD1
size: -
CDR3: CASSLVQGETQYF
DNA: TGTGCCAGCAGCTTAGTACAGGGGGAGACCCAGTACTTC

V: TRBV6-5
J: TRBJ1-6
D: -
size: -
CDR3: CASGRDGDNSPLHF
DNA: TGTGCCAGCGGACGGGACGGTGATAATTCACCCCTCCACTTT

V: TRBV4-3
J: TRBJ2-7
D: -
size: -
CDR3: CASSRVRAASYEQYF
DNA: TGCGCCAGCAGCCGAGTCAGGGCCGCGTCCTACGAGCAGTACTTC

V: TRBV7-2
J: TRBJ2-3
D: -
size: -
CDR3: CASRDAATDTQYF
DNA: TGTGCCAGCAGGGACGCGGCCACAGATACGCAGTATTTT

V: TRBV7-8
J: TRBJ1-3
D: TRBD1
size: -
CDR3: CASSSTGASGNTIYF
DNA: TGTGCCAGCAGCTCGACAGGGGCTAGTGGAAACACCATATATTTT

V: TRBV3-1/TRBV3-2
J: TRBJ1-5
D: -
size: -
CDR3: CASSQGRQEYQPQHF
DNA: TGTGCCAGCAGCCAAGGTCGACAGGAGTATCAGCCCCAGCATTTT

V: TRBV7-9
J: TRBJ2-5
D: -
size: -
CDR3: CASSSRETQYF
DNA: TGTGCCAGCAGCTCTCGAGAGACCCAGTACTTC

V: TRBV5-4
J: TRBJ2-7
D: TRBD1
size: -
CDR3: CASSYDRAYEQYF
DNA: TGTGCCAGCAGCTACGACAGGGCCTACGAGCAGTACTTC

V: TRBV6-2/TRBV6-3
J: TRBJ1-5
D: -
size: -
CDR3: CASSSPTGTDHSNQPQHF
DNA: TGTGCCAGCAGTTCCCCAACCGGGACTGATCATAGCAATCAGCCCCAGCATTTT

V: TRBV6-6
J: TRBJ2-3
D: TRBD2
size: -
CDR3: CASSMGLAGGPDTQYF
DNA: TGTGCCAGCAGTATGGGACTAGCGGGAGGACCAGATACGCAGTATTTT

V: TRBV7-2
J: TRBJ1-1
D: -
size: -
CDR3: CASSLDGAINTEAFF
DNA: TGTGCCAGCAGCTTAGACGGGGCGATAAACACTGAAGCTTTCTTT

V: TRBV9
J: TRBJ2-3
D: -
size: -
CDR3: CASSIRYSDLGDTQYF
DNA: TGTGCCAGCAGCATCCGATACAGCGACCTGGGGGATACGCAGTATTTT

V: TRBV5-6
J: TRBJ1-2
D: TRBD1
size: -
CDR3: CASSFGGTAYGYTF
DNA: TGTGCCAGCAGCTTTGGTGGGACAGCGTATGGCTACACCTTC

V: TRBV5-1
J: TRBJ1-6
D: -
size: -
CDR3: CASSLFRDHHLSSYNSPLHF
DNA: TGCGCCAGCAGCTTGTTCAGGGACCATCACTTAAGCTCCTATAATTCACCCCTCCACTTT

V: TRBV11-2
J: TRBJ2-7
D: -
size: -
CDR3: CASSLAGNSYEQYF
DNA: TGTGCCAGCAGCTTAGCAGGAAACTCCTACGAGCAGTACTTC

V: TRBV7-9
J: TRBJ1-3
D: -
size: -
CDR3: CASSLSFSGNTIYF
DNA: TGTGCCAGCAGCTTAAGCTTCTCTGGAAACACCATATATTTT

V: TRBV19
J: TRBJ1-5
D: TRBD1
size: -
CDR3: CASSAQDRKGQPQHF
DNA: TGTGCCAGTAGTGCCCAGGACAGGAAGGGTCAGCCCCAGCATTTT

V: TRBV5-8
J: TRBJ2-2
D: -
size: once
CDR3: CASSFGVNTGELFF
DNA: TGTGCCAGCAGCTTCGGGGTTAATACCGGGGAGCTGTTTTTT

V: TRBV5-6
J: TRBJ1-1
D: -
size: -
CDR3: CASSLAARPPEAFF
DNA: TGTGCCAGCAGCTTGGCGGCCCGGCCTCCTGAAGCTTTCTTT

V: TRBV5-5
J: TRBJ2-7
D: -
size: -
CDR3: CASSLLGLQSYEQYF
DNA: TGTGCCAGCAGCTTGTTAGGGCTACAGAGCTACGAGCAGTACTTC

V: TRBV5-1
J: TRBJ1-6
D: -
size: -
CDR3: CASSLAPVNSPLHF
DNA: TGCGCCAGCAGCTTGGCGCCAGTTAATTCACCCCTCCACTTT

V: TRBV2
J: TRBJ1-1
D: -
size: -
CDR3: CASRPRGNRRNTEAFF
DNA: TGTGCCAGCAGGCCCAGAGGGAACAGGAGGAACACTGAAGCTTTCTTT

V: TRBV19
J: TRBJ2-1
D: TRBD2
size: -
CDR3: CASSIASGGDNEQFF
DNA: TGTGCCAGTAGTATCGCTAGCGGAGGGGACAATGAGCAGTTCTTC

V: TRBV5-6
J: TRBJ1-6
D: TRBD1
size: -
CDR3: CASSQGQGVYSPLHF
DNA: TGTGCCAGCAGCCAGGGACAGGGCGTTTATTCACCCCTCCACTTT

V: TRBV7-8
J: TRBJ2-1
D: TRBD2
size: -
CDR3: CASSSQRAGLARRSSYNEQFF
DNA: TGTGCCAGCAGCTCACAAAGGGCGGGACTAGCGCGCCGAAGCTCCTACAATGAGCAGTTCTTC

V: TRBV30
J: TRBJ1-5
D: TRBD1
size: -
CDR3: CAWDDRGHQPQHF
DNA: TGTGCCTGGGATGACAGGGGGCATCAGCCCCAGCATTTT

V: TRBV5-4
J: TRBJ2-1
D: -
size: -
CDR3: CASSLAVFVEIDEQFF
DNA: TGTGCCAGCAGCTTGGCCGTATTTGTAGAGATCGATGAGCAGTTCTTC

V: TRBV29-1
J: TRBJ2-5
D: -
size: -
CDR3: CSAQWRGGGEETQYF
DNA: TGCAGCGCTCAATGGAGGGGGGGAGGTGAAGAGACCCAGTACTTC

V: TRBV5-1
J: TRBJ1-5
D: -
size: -
CDR3: CASSLVGGDNQPQHF
DNA: TGCGCCAGCAGCTTGGTAGGCGGGGACAATCAGCCCCAGCATTTT

V: TRBV6-5
J: TRBJ2-7
D: TRBD2
size: -
CDR3: CASSYSASGRFDEQYF
DNA: TGTGCCAGCAGTTACTCGGCTAGCGGGAGATTCGACGAGCAGTACTTC

V: TRBV7-2
J: TRBJ2-7
D: -
size: -
CDR3: CASSHGTLKLYEQYF
DNA: TGTGCCAGCAGCCACGGGACCCTTAAACTCTACGAGCAGTACTTC

V: TRBV24-1
J: TRBJ1-1
D: TRBD1
size: -
CDR3: CATSDGTDHTEAFF
DNA: TGTGCCACCAGTGATGGGACAGACCACACTGAAGCTTTCTTT

V: TRBV29-1
J: TRBJ1-1
D: -
size: once
CDR3: CSVDPSKAGTEAFF
DNA: TGCAGCGTTGATCCGTCTAAAGCCGGCACTGAAGCTTTCTTT

V: TRBV18
J: TRBJ2-1
D: TRBD2
size: -
CDR3: CASSPDGGSYHNEQFF
DNA: TGTGCCAGCTCACCGGACGGCGGGAGTTACCACAATGAGCAGTTCTTC

V: TRBV6-5
J: TRBJ1-3
D: -
size: -
CDR3: CASSYSWQSGNTIYF
DNA: TGTGCCAGCAGTTACTCGTGGCAATCTGGAAACACCATATATTTT

V: TRBV7-2
J: TRBJ1-2
D: -
size: -
CDR3: CASSFGDGPNYGYTF
DNA: TGTGCCAGCAGCTTTGGGGACGGCCCTAACTATGGCTACACCTTC

V: TRBV7-9
J: TRBJ1-1
D: -
size: -
CDR3: CASSGGGKNTEAFF
DNA: TGTGCCAGCAGTGGCGGGGGCAAGAACACTGAAGCTTTCTTT

V: TRBV27
J: TRBJ2-7
D: TRBD1
size: -
CDR3: CASSRGQGASYEQYF
DNA: TGTGCCAGCAGTCGCGGACAGGGGGCCTCCTACGAGCAGTACTTC